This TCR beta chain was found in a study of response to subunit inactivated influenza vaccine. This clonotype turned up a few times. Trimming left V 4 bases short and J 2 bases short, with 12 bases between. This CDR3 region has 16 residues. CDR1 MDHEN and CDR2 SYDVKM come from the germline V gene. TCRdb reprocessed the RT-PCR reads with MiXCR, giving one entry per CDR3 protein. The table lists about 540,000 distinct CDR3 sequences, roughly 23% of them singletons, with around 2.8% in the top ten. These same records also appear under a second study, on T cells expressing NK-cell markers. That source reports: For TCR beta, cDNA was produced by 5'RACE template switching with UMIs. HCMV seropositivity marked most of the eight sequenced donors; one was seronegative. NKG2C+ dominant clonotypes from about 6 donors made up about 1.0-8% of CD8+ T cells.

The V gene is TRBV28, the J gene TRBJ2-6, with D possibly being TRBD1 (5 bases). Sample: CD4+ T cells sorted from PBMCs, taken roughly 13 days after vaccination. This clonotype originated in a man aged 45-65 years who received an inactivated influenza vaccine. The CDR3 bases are TGTGCCAGCAGTTATATCCAGGGTGCTGGGGCCAACGTCCTGACTTTC. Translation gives CASSYIQGAGANVLTF. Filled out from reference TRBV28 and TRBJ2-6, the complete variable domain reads DVKVTQSSRYLVKRTGEKVFLECVQDMDHENMFWYRQDPGLGLRLIYFSYDVKMKEKGDIPEGYSVSREKKERFSLILESASTNQTSMYLCASSYIQGAGANVLTFGAGSRLTVL.